These T cell receptor beta chains were read from a single sample in a study of T cell responses to AZD1222 COVID-19 vaccine. Method: immunoSEQ multiplex PCR; TCRdb's copy keeps in-frame clones and lacks some. The sample has about 54,000 clones, around 90% seen once. Here the sequenced sample was peripheral blood, taken on day 0 of AZD1222 vaccination. The receptors here all came from an adult in good health. CDR3s include the opening cysteine and the closing phenylalanine or tryptophan. Each record gives: J gene, clone size, V gene, CDR3 protein. Clone size is shown for a subset of rows, as once, few, many or a class of expanded clone.

TRBJ2-1	.	TRBV18	CASSPPMASGTYNEQFF
TRBJ2-5	.	TRBV6-5	CACSYSIQETQYF
TRBJ2-5	.	TRBV5-1	CASSLAGTGGIETQYF
TRBJ2-3	.	TRBV7-2	CASSGLAPNTQYF
TRBJ2-5	.	TRBV9	CASSVGQGQETQYF
TRBJ2-1	.	TRBV7-9	CASSTIGAGPIRDAEQFF
TRBJ2-2	.	TRBV7-8	CASSQGGGYTGELFF
TRBJ2-2	.	TRBV11-3	CASGRASTGELFF
TRBJ1-4	.	TRBV3-1/TRBV3-2	CASSQGRQGNEKLFF
TRBJ2-3	.	TRBV2	CASSKDWGSTDTQYF
TRBJ2-7	.	TRBV19	CASSTGTRNYEQYF
TRBJ1-1	.	TRBV9	CASSVAVNTEAFF
TRBJ2-7	.	TRBV16	CASSQSVRGYEQYF
TRBJ2-2	.	TRBV29-1	CSVASGINTGELFF
TRBJ1-2	.	TRBV14	CASSFSDRTYGYTF
TRBJ1-2	.	TRBV4-1	CASSQEIPDGYTF
TRBJ1-1	.	TRBV29-1	CSATADKTEAFF
TRBJ1-1	once	TRBV6-2/TRBV6-3	CASSGTSQAFF
TRBJ1-6	.	TRBV27	CASSLAGGYNSPLHF
TRBJ2-1	.	TRBV3-1/TRBV3-2	CASSPIGQDSYNEQFF